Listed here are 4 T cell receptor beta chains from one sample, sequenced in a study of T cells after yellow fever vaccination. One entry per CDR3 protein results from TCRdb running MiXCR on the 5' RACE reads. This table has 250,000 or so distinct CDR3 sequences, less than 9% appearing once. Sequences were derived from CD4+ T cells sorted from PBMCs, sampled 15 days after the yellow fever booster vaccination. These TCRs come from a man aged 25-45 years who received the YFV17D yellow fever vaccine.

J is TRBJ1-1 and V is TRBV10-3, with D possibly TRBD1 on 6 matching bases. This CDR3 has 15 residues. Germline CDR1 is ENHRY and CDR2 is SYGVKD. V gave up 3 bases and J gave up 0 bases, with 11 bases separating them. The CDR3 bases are TGTGCCATCAGTGAAAGGGACACCATGAACACTGAAGCTTTCTTT. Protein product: CAISERDTMNTEAFF.

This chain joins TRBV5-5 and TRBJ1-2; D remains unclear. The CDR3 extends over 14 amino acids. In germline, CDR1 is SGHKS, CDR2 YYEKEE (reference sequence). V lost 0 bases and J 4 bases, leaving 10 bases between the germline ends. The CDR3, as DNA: TGTGCCAGCAGCTTGGGGGAGGCAGCCTATGGCTACACCTTC. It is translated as CASSLGEAAYGYTF. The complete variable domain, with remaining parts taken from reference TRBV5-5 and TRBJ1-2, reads DAGVTQSPTHLIKTRGQQVTLRCSPISGHKSVSWYQQVLGQGPQFIFQYYEKEERGRGNFPDRFSARQFPNYSSELNVNALLLGDSALYLCASSLGEAAYGYTFGSGTRLTVV.

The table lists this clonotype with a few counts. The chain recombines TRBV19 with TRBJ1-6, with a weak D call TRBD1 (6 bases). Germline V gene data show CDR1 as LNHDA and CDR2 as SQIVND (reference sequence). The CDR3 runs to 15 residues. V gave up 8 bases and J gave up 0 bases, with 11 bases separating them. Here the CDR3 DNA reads TGTGCCAGTTCTGGGGGCAGCTCCTATAATTCACCCCTCCACTTT. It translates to CASSGGSSYNSPLHF.

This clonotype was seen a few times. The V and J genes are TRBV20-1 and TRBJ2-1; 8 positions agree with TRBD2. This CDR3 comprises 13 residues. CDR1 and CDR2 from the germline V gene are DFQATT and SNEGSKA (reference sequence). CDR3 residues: CSWGLAGYNEQFF. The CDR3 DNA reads TGCAGCTGGGGGCTAGCGGGCTACAATGAGCAGTTCTTC.